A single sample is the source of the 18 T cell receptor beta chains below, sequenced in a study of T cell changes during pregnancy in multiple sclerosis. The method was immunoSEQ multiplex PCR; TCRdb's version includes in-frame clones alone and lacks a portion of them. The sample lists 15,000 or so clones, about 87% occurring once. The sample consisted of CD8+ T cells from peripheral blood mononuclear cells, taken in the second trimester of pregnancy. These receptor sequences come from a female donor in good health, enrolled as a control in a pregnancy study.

The CDR3 DNA reads TGTGCCAGCGGTGGGGCCACCTGGTCCACTGAAGCTTTCTTT. Its protein product is CASGGATWSTEAFF. The V and J genes are TRBV2 and TRBJ1-1; the D gene is possibly TRBD1 (5 bases). Trimming stripped 8 bases from V and 4 bases from J, with 17 bases between. The CDR3 extends over 14 amino acids. Germline-derived CDR1 and CDR2 are SNHLY and FYNNEI.

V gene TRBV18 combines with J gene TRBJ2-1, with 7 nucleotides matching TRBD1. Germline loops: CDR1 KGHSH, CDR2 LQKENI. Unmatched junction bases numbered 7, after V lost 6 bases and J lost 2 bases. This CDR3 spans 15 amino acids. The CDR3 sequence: CASSVDRVAYNEQFF. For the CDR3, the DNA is TGTGCCAGCTCGGTCGACAGGGTGGCCTACAATGAGCAGTTCTTC.

CDR3 sequence reads: CASSSGGSTYEQYF. For the CDR3, the DNA is TGTGCCAGTAGTAGCGGGGGGTCGACCTACGAGCAGTACTTC. This rearrangement joins TRBV19 to TRBJ2-7, with 8 bases matching TRBD2. The ends lost 4 bases at V and 2 bases at J; junction bases unmatched: 4. Germline lookup yields CDR1 LNHDA and CDR2 SQIVND (reference sequence). The CDR3 loop spans 14 amino acids. The full variable domain, rest sourced from reference TRBV19 and TRBJ2-7, is DGGITQSPKYLFRKEGQNVTLSCEQNLNHDAMYWYRQDPGQGLRLIYYSQIVNDFQKGDIAEGYSVSREKKESFPLTVTSAQKNPTAFYLCASSSGGSTYEQYFGPGTRLTVT.

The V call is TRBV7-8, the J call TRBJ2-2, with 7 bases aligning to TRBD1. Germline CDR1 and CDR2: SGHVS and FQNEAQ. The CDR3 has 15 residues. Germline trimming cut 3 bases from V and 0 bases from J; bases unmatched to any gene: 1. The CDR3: CASSLRGPNTGELFF. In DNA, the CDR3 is TGTGCCAGCAGCTTGAGGGGGCCGAACACCGGGGAGCTGTTTTTT.

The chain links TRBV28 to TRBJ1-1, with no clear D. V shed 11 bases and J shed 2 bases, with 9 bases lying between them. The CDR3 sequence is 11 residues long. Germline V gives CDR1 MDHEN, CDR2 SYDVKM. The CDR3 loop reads CASGENTEAFF. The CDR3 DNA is TGTGCCTCGGGAGAAAACACTGAAGCTTTCTTT. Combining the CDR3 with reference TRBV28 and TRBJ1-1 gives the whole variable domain DVKVTQSSRYLVKRTGEKVFLECVQDMDHENMFWYRQDPGLGLRLIYFSYDVKMKEKGDIPEGYSVSREKKERFSLILESASTNQTSMYLCASGENTEAFFGQGTRLTVV.

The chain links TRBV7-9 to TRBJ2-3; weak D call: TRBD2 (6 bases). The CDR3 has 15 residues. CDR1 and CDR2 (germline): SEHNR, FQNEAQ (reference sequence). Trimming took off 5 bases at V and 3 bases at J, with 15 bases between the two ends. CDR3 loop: CASSPGDWGTDTQYF. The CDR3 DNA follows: TGTGCCAGCAGCCCCGGGGACTGGGGGACAGATACGCAGTATTTT.

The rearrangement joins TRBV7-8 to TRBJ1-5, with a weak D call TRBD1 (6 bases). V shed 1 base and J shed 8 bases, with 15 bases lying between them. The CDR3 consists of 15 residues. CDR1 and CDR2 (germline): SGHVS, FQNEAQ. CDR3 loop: CASSLGYRVKEPQHF. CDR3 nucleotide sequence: TGTGCCAGCAGCTTAGGATACAGGGTTAAAGAGCCCCAGCATTTT.

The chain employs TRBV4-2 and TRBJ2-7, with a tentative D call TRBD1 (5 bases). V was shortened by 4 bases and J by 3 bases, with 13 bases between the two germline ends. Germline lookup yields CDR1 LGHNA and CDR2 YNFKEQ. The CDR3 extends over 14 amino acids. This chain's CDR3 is CASSPETANYEQYF. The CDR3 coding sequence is TGTGCCAGCAGCCCCGAGACAGCGAACTACGAGCAGTACTTC.

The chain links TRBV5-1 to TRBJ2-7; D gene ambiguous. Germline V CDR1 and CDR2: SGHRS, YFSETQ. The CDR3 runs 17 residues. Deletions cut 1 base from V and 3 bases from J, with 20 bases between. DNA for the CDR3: TGCGCCAGCAGCTTGTCCGCTGGGCACCCGCCCTACTACGAGCAGTACTTC. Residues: CASSLSAGHPPYYEQYF.

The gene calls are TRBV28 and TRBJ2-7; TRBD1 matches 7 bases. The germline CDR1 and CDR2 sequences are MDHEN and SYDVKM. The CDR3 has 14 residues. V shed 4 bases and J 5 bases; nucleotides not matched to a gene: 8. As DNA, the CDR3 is TGTGCCAGCAGTTCCGACAGGGTGATTAACGAGCAGTACTTC. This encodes CASSSDRVINEQYF.

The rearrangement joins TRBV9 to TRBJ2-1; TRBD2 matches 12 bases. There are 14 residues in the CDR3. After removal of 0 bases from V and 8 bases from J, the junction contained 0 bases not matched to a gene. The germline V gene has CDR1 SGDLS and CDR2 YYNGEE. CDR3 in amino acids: CASSVGLAGDEQFF. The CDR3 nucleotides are TGTGCCAGCAGCGTAGGACTAGCGGGAGATGAGCAGTTCTTC.

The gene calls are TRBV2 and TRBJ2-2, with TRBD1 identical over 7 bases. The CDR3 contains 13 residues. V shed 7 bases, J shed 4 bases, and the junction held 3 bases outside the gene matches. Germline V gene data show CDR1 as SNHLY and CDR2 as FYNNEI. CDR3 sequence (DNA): TGTGCCAGCATGGCAGGGGGCACCGGGGAGCTGTTTTTT. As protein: CASMAGGTGELFF.

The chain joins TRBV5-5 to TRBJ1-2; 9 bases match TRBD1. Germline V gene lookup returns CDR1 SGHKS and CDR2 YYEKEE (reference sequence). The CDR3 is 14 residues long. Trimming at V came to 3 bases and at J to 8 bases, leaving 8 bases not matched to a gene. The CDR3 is CASSSLTDRGGYTF. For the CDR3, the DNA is TGTGCCAGCAGCTCCTTAACGGACAGGGGCGGCTACACCTTC.

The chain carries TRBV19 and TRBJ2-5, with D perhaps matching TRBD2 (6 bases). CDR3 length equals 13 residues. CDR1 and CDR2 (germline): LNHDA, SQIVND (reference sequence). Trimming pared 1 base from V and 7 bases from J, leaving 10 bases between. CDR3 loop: CASSIVTRGTQYF. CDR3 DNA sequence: TGTGCCAGTAGTATAGTGACTAGGGGGACCCAGTACTTC.

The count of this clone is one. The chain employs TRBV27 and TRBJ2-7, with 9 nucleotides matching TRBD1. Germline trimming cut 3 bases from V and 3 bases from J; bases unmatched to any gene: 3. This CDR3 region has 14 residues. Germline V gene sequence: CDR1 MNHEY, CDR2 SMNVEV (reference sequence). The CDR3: CASSLVTGGYEQYF. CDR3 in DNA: TGTGCCAGCAGTTTGGTGACAGGGGGCTACGAGCAGTACTTC.

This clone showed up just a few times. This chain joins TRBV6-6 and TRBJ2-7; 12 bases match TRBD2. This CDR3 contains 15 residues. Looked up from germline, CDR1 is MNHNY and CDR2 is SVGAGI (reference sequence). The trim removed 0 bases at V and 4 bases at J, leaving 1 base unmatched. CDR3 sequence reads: CASSYSTSGGYEQYF. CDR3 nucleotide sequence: TGTGCCAGCAGTTACTCGACTAGCGGGGGTTACGAGCAGTACTTC.

This CDR3 is CASSQGQGGSYEQYF. Here the CDR3 DNA reads TGCGCCAGCAGCCAAGGTCAGGGGGGCTCCTACGAGCAGTACTTC. The V call is TRBV4-1, the J call TRBJ2-7; possible D gene TRBD1, 7 bases. The CDR3 is made up of 15 amino acids. V lost 1 base and J 0 bases, leaving 10 bases between the germline ends. Germline V gene sequence: CDR1 MGHRA, CDR2 YSYEKL.

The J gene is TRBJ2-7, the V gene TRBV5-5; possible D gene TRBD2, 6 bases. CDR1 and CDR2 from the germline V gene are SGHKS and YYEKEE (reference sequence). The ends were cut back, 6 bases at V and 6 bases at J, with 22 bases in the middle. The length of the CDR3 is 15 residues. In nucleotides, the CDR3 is TGTGCCAGCAAAGGAGTCGGGACTCCCTCTCTCGAGCAGTACTTC. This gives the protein CASKGVGTPSLEQYF.